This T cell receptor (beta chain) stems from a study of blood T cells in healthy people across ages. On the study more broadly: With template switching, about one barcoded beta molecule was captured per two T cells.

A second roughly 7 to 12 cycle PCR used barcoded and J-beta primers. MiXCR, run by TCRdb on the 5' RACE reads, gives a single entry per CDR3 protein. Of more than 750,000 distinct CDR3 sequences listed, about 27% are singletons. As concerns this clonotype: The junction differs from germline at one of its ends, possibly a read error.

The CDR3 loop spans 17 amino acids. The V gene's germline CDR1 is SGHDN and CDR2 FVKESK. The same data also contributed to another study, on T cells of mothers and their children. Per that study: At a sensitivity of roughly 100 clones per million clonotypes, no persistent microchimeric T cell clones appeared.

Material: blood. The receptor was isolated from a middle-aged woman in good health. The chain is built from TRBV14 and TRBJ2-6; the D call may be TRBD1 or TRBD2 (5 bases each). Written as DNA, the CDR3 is TGTGTCAGCAGCCAAGTCTCGATGGGGGCTGGGGCCAACGTCCTGACTTTC. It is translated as CVSSQVSMGAGANVLTF.